This TCR beta chain was identified in a study of beta chain features in type 1 diabetes. Turning to the study itself: Examined across all samples were around 110 million sorted cells.

The study, taken as a whole, reports: HLA effects on TCRB rearrangement stayed unresolved here. Moderate yet significant TCRB CDR3 shortening was seen in Type 1 diabetes patients in all four CD4+ subsets.

This CDR3 spans 13 amino acids. After removal of 1 base from V and 7 bases from J, the junction contained 5 bases not matched to a gene. CDR1 and CDR2 (germline): GTSNPN, SVGIG (reference sequence). This clone came up a few times. Its antigen is as yet unknown. It was via CD45RO/CCR7/CD25/CD127/CD95/CD27 that CD4+ naive, central memory, regulatory and stem cell-like memory cells were sorted. Every isolated RNA sample was fully reverse transcribed, so sequencing captured expressed TCRB transcripts. Sequencing was performed with immunoSEQ multiplex PCR; in TCRdb, only in-frame clones are kept and a portion is missing. The data show 250,000 to 300,000 clones, 24% seen once.

The chain is built from TRBV30 and TRBJ1-2; 8 nucleotides agree with TRBD1. The source of this sequence is a woman aged 30 to 39 with type 1 diabetes. The sample comprised naive CD4+ T cells from blood. The CDR3 DNA sequence: TGTGCCTGGAGTGCAGGGGGCAAGGCTGGCTACACCTTC. Protein: CAWSAGGKAGYTF.